The clone carrying this T cell receptor (beta chain) was picked up a small number of times. The antigen is not known. Some clones are missing from TCRdb's copy, which holds only in-frame ones; the method was immunoSEQ multiplex PCR. The table has around 150,000 clones, about 90% seen once; the top ten hold over 1.5%. The sample is drawn from a study of T cell responses to AZD1222 COVID-19 vaccine. Germline CDR1 and CDR2: GTSNPN and SVGIG (reference sequence). V lost 3 bases to trimming and J lost 7 bases; unmatched junction nucleotides: 5. This CDR3 comprises 12 residues. Study conclusions and caveats: Repertoires were sampled only after the peak T cell response.

The chain couples TRBV30 to TRBJ2-7, with 8 bases fitting TRBD1. This receptor was taken from an adult in good health. Sequenced material: peripheral blood, taken on day 0 of AZD1222 vaccination. CDR3 residues: CAWSTGGGEQYF. The CDR3 region has the DNA TGTGCCTGGAGCACAGGGGGTGGAGAGCAGTACTTC.